This paragraph reports one T cell receptor beta chain. The data are from a study of T cell changes during pregnancy in multiple sclerosis. Profiling relied on immunoSEQ multiplex PCR, and the TCRdb table lists in-frame clones only, not all of them. The repertoire holds around 100,000 clones, with about 93% as singletons. CDR1 is SNHLY, CDR2 FYNNEI, per germline. The CDR3 is made up of 15 amino acids. V was pared by 5 bases and J by 8 bases, with 11 bases of the junction left unmatched. This receptor was identified in a female donor with multiple sclerosis, enrolled in a pregnancy study. This chain joins TRBV2 and TRBJ2-1; 8 nucleotides match TRBD2. Sequencing used peripheral blood, obtained in the third trimester of pregnancy. This CDR3 is CASSNTGTSADEQFF. As DNA, the CDR3 is TGTGCCAGCAGTAACACCGGGACTAGTGCAGATGAGCAGTTCTTC.